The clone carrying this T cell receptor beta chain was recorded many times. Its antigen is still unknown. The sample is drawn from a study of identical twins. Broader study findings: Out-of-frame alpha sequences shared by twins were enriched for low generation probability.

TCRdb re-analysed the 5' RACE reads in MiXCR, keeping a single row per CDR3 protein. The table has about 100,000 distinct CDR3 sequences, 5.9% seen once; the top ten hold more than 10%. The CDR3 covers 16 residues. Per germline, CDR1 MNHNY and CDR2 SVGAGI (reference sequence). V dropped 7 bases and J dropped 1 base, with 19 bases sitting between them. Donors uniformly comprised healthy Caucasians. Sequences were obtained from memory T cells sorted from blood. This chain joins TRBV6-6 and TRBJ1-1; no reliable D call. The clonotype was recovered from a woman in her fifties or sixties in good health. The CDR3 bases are TGTGCCAGCACCCCCGGGCGGGTTGGGTCGAACACTGAAGCTTTCTTT. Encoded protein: CASTPGRVGSNTEAFF.